This T cell receptor (beta chain) originates from a study of blood T cell repertoires in COVID-19. Across the study: Material from acute and convalescent COVID-19 was sourced from the United States, Italy and Spain.

Participant ages covered about 18 to 90 years across about 22 US areas. Cohort 3 donors counted as recovered after two negative PCRs, clearance, or resolved symptoms. The CDR3 contains 15 residues. The V gene's germline CDR1 is KGHDR and CDR2 SFDVKD. V was shortened by 2 bases and J by 7 bases, with 14 bases between the two germline ends. Authors' methods: Nucleated cell number was recorded as an estimate derived from reference gene primer amplification. Data came from immunoSEQ multiplex PCR; TCRdb stores just in-frame clones and leaves some out. The D gene and trimming were derived from the DNA, and the V and J assignments and clone size from that table. Of hundreds of thousands of clones in the sample, 89% were seen once.

Sequencing input: PBMCs or T cells enriched from blood (not recorded which). The clonotype originates from a man in his 60s who had recovered from COVID-19. This chain joins TRBV24-1 and TRBJ2-1; TRBD1 might be the D (6 bases). Written as DNA, the CDR3 is TGTGCCACCAGTGATTCGTCAGGGGCCGCGAATGAGCAGTTCTTC. Protein sequence: CATSDSSGAANEQFF.